These 7 T cell receptor beta chains were sequenced from one sample in a study of OX40 agonist ivuxolimab in advanced cancers. Sequencing was performed with immunoSEQ multiplex PCR; in TCRdb, only in-frame clones are kept and a portion is missing. The sample holds some 120,000 clones, 85% to 95% seen once. Sequences were derived from CD4+ or CD8+ T cells sorted from blood, sampled in a trial of the OX40 agonist ivuxolimab. The receptors originated from an adult with an advanced solid tumor such as melanoma, head and neck, liver or kidney cancer.

This chain links TRBV11-3 with TRBJ1-1; 7 bases are shared with TRBD1. The CDR3 covers 13 residues. V was pared by 5 bases and J by 8 bases, with 8 bases of the junction left unmatched. Germline CDR1 is SGHNT and CDR2 is YENEEA. The CDR3 nucleotides read TGTGCCAGCAGCCGATCGGGACAGTTGGAAGCTTTCTTT. It yields the protein CASSRSGQLEAFF.

V gene TRBV11-2 combines with J gene TRBJ2-7; the match to TRBD2 covers 7 bases. CDR1 SGHAT and CDR2 FQNNGV come from the germline V gene. The CDR3 loop spans 16 amino acids. V was pared by 1 base and J by 3 bases, with 9 bases of the junction left unmatched. The CDR3: CASSLGVLAEDYEQYF. The CDR3 DNA reads as TGTGCCAGCAGCTTAGGTGTCCTAGCGGAGGACTACGAGCAGTACTTC.

The rearrangement joins TRBV7-2 to TRBJ2-7, with D maybe TRBD1 (9 bases). This CDR3 has 16 residues. Germline loops: CDR1 SGHTA, CDR2 FQGNSA. Trimming shortened V by 5 bases and J by 2 bases, and 19 bases separated the two germline ends. CDR3 bases: TGTGCCAGCAGCCCCCGGGGGGGACAGGGAGCCTACGAGCAGTACTTC. Translation: CASSPRGGQGAYEQYF.

This rearrangement joins TRBV27 to TRBJ1-4; 7 bases are shared with TRBD1. Germline V lookup: CDR1 MNHEY, CDR2 SMNVEV (reference sequence). V shed 7 bases and J 5 bases; nucleotides not matched to a gene: 13. This CDR3 has 16 amino acids. The CDR3 reads CASKVDGAGGNEKLFF. CDR3 nucleotide sequence: TGTGCCAGCAAGGTGGATGGGGCAGGGGGAAATGAAAAACTGTTTTTT.

V usage is TRBV10-2 and J usage is TRBJ2-2, with 16 bases aligning to TRBD2. The CDR3 covers 18 residues. After removal of 7 bases from V and 3 bases from J, the junction contained 8 bases not matched to a gene. CDR1 WSHSY and CDR2 SAAADI come from the germline V gene. As DNA, the CDR3 is TGCGCCAGCACCAGGGGACTAGCGGGAGGGCGGGACACCGGGGAGCTGTTTTTT. Amino acids: CASTRGLAGGRDTGELFF.

The V gene is TRBV7-2, the J gene TRBJ2-5; a weak D match, TRBD1 (6 bases). CDR1 and CDR2 from the germline V gene are SGHTA and FQGNSA. The CDR3 runs to 13 residues. Trimming removed 2 bases at V and 11 bases at J, with 15 bases between. The CDR3 nucleotides are TGTGCCAGCAGCTTACCACAGGGTAAGGAGCAGTACTTC. Translated, it gives CASSLPQGKEQYF.

This chain connects TRBV9 to TRBJ1-2; a weak D match, TRBD1 (5 bases). Trimming removed 0 bases from V and 8 bases from J, with 17 bases in between. The germline CDR1 and CDR2 sequences are SGDLS and YYNGEE. CDR3 length: 15 residues. CDR3 loop: CASSVAVAGKDGYTF. CDR3 DNA sequence: TGTGCCAGCAGCGTAGCGGTAGCAGGGAAGGACGGCTACACCTTC.